The 9 T cell receptor beta chains below all came from one sample that was sequenced in a study of tumor-infiltrating lymphocytes in localized non-small cell lung cancer. Sequenced by immunoSEQ multiplex PCR; TCRdb stores in-frame clones only, minus some. The data contain roughly 7,200 clones, around 60% of them singletons. The sample taken for sequencing was lung tumor tissue. These receptors came from a human donor with non-small cell lung cancer.

The chain has TRBV19 and TRBJ2-7; D not resolved. Germline-derived CDR1 and CDR2 are LNHDA and SQIVND (reference sequence). Trimming shortened V by 3 bases and J by 2 bases, and 11 bases separated the two germline ends. The CDR3 is made up of 14 amino acids. The CDR3 DNA reads TGTGCCAGTAGTATGTCGTGGGTTACCTACGAGCAGTACTTC. It is translated as CASSMSWVTYEQYF.

This chain connects TRBV6-5 to TRBJ1-5, with D possibly TRBD1 on 5 matching bases. The CDR3 spans 15 residues. Germline V gene data show CDR1 as MNHEY and CDR2 as SVGAGI. The V end lost 5 bases, the J end lost 2 bases, and 13 bases lay between the germline ends. Written as DNA, the CDR3 is TGTGCCAGCAGTCCGGCGGGGGGTGGCAATCAGCCCCAGCATTTT. Its protein is CASSPAGGGNQPQHF.

The chain joins TRBV15 to TRBJ2-1, with D perhaps TRBD2 (6 bases). V lost 2 bases and J lost 5, with 10 bases in between. This CDR3 spans 14 amino acids. CDR1 is LNHNV, CDR2 YYDKDF, per germline (reference sequence). The CDR3 region is CATSRLASNNEQFF. As DNA, the CDR3 is TGTGCCACCAGCAGACTAGCGTCCAACAATGAGCAGTTCTTC.

The V gene is TRBV30, the J gene TRBJ1-3; the D gene is possibly TRBD1 (6 bases). CDR1 is GTSNPN and CDR2 is SVGIG in the germline V gene (reference sequence). V was clipped by 5 bases and J by 0 bases, with 14 bases between them. CDR3 size: 15 residues. The CDR3 DNA is TGTGCCTGGCAACGGGACACCTTCTCTGGAAACACCATATATTTT. Translation gives CAWQRDTFSGNTIYF.

The gene calls are TRBV29-1 and TRBJ1-2; D is undetermined. Germline loops: CDR1 SQVTM, CDR2 ANQGSEA. V gave up 8 bases and J gave up 0 bases, with 7 bases separating them. CDR3 size: 11 residues. This chain's CDR3 is CSIRTNYGYTF. As DNA, the CDR3 is TGCAGCATAAGAACTAACTATGGCTACACCTTC.

The rearrangement joins TRBV10-1 to TRBJ1-5; TRBD1 matches at 10 bases. CDR3 length equals 16 residues. Losses at the gene ends were 4 bases for V and 7 bases for J; bases not matched to a gene: 10. Per the germline V gene, CDR1 is WNHNN and CDR2 is SYGVQD (reference sequence). CDR3 sequence reads: CASSGPGTGEEQPQHF. CDR3 in DNA: TGCGCCAGCAGTGGACCCGGGACAGGGGAAGAACAGCCCCAGCATTTT.

There are a few counts of this clone. V and J are TRBV28 and TRBJ2-2, with D possibly TRBD1 on 5 matching bases. The CDR3 runs 15 residues. Trimming stripped 5 bases from V and 1 base from J, with 11 bases between. Germline-derived CDR1 and CDR2 are MDHEN and SYDVKM. CDR3 in DNA: TGTGCCAGCAGTCGGATCGACAGGAACACCGGGGAGCTGTTTTTT. It encodes CASSRIDRNTGELFF.

This clone occurred a few times. An end of the junction does not agree with germline; a read error may underlie this. The same CDR3 also results from other DNA sequences found in this sample. The rearrangement uses TRBV2 and TRBJ2-2, with D unresolved. Per germline, CDR1 SNHLY and CDR2 FYNNEI. The CDR3 is made up of 13 amino acids. The CDR3 DNA reads as TGTGCCAGTAGTGCCGGAGACGCCGGGGAGCTGTTTTTT. Translation: CASSAGDAGELFF.

The chain uses TRBV5-4 and TRBJ2-5; D tentatively fits TRBD1 or TRBD2 (5 bases each). The CDR3 is 14 residues long. V dropped 3 bases and J dropped 3 bases, with 12 bases sitting between them. Germline CDR1 SGHNT, CDR2 YYREEE (reference sequence). This chain's CDR3 is CASSSRDGKETQYF. The CDR3 nucleotides are TGTGCCAGCAGCTCCCGGGACGGGAAAGAGACCCAGTACTTC.